This T cell receptor beta chain was found in a study of radiotherapy plus CTLA-4 blockade in lung cancer. About the study: Among enrolled patients, less than 20% responded and 25% to 35% achieved disease control. General study points: Strongest reported response predictors: early blood clone changes and post-radiation interferon-beta. Researchers report tumor-derived TCR clones expanding in blood after radiotherapy plus ipilimumab.

Concerning this clone itself: The antigen is undetermined.

Using immunoSEQ multiplex PCR, the repertoire was profiled, and TCRdb retains in-frame clones only, with some absent. The table lists about 49,000 clones, 70% to 75% of them singletons. Looked up from germline, CDR1 is LGHNT and CDR2 is FRNRAP. The CDR3 extends over 11 amino acids. The V end lost 6 bases, the J end lost 6 bases, and 7 bases lay between the germline ends. The chain employs TRBV12-5 and TRBJ2-3; the D is unclear. The source was peripheral blood, collected from a patient treated with radiotherapy plus ipilimumab. The receptor was isolated from a human donor with non-small cell lung cancer who had a complete response to radiotherapy plus ipilimumab. CDR3 nucleotide sequence: TGTGCTAGTGGCACTGTTGATACGCAGTATTTT. Protein product: CASGTVDTQYF.